This T cell receptor beta chain was profiled in a study of T cells in women clearing cervical HPV infection. Turning to the study itself: For cases, blood was sampled a median about 150 days after lesion detection, interquartile range roughly 80 to 220 days. With HLA typing for only a few women, HLA confounding remains possible.

Germline V CDR1 and CDR2: SGHRS, YFSETQ. V was pared by 6 bases and J by 3 bases, with 15 bases between. The CDR3 is 14 amino acids. The data were produced by immunoSEQ multiplex PCR, yet TCRdb's version contains in-frame clones alone and is incomplete. Reported are roughly 30,000 clones; the ten largest clones contain more than 8%. Prevalent HPV16 infections were excluded; only incident single HPV16 infections included. HPV was found by MY09/MY11 PCR and dot-blot genotyping. Regarding this clone: The read comes to an end 3 residues before the CDR3 does, leaving the germline J gene to fill in the end.

The sample comprised blood buffy coat. The TCR was taken from a woman aged 18 to 75 with a cervical HPV16 infection that either progressed to CIN3+ or cleared (not recorded which). The chain recombines TRBV5-1 with TRBJ2-5; D unresolved. The CDR3 region is CASKTNPPEETQYF. Incomplete CDR3 DNA: TGCGCCAGCAAAACAAACCCCCCCGAAGAGACC. The entire variable domain, with the rest obtained from reference TRBV5-1 and TRBJ2-5, is as follows: KAGVTQTPRYLIKTRGQQVTLSCSPISGHRSVSWYQQTPGQGLQFLFEYFSETQRNKGNFPGRFSGRQFSNSRSEMNVSTLELGDSALYLCASKTNPPEETQYFGPGTRLLVL.